This T cell receptor (beta chain) was profiled in a study of STAT5B mutations in CD4+ large granular lymphocyte leukemia. Per the germline V gene, CDR1 is ENHRY and CDR2 is SYGVKD. This CDR3 is built from 14 residues. The ends were cut back, 5 bases at V and 9 bases at J, with 17 bases in the middle. This table comes from immunoSEQ multiplex PCR, and its TCRdb copy is limited to in-frame clones, with some not included. The sample has 25,000 to 30,000 clones; 65% to 80% are singletons. Source material: CD4+ T cells from blood buffy coats. This TCR derives from a human donor in good health. The V call is TRBV10-3, the J call TRBJ2-1; tentative D call: TRBD2 (8 bases). CDR3 bases: TGTGCCATCAGTTTCCAAGCGGGGGACAGTGAGCAGTTCTTC. This encodes CAISFQAGDSEQFF.